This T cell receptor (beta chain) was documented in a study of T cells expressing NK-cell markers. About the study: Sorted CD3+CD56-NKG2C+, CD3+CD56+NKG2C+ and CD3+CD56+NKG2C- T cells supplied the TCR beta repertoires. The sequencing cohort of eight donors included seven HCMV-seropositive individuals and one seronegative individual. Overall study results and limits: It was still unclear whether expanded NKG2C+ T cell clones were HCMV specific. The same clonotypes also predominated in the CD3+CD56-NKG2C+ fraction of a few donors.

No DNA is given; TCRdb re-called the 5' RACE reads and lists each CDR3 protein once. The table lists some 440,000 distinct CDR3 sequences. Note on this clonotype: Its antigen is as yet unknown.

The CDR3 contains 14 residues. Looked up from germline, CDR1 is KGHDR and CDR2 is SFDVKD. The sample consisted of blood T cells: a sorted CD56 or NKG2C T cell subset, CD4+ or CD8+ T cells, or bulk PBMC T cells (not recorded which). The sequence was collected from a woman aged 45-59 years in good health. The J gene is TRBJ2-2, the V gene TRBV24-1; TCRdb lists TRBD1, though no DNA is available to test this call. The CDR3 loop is CATSSQGVVGELFF.